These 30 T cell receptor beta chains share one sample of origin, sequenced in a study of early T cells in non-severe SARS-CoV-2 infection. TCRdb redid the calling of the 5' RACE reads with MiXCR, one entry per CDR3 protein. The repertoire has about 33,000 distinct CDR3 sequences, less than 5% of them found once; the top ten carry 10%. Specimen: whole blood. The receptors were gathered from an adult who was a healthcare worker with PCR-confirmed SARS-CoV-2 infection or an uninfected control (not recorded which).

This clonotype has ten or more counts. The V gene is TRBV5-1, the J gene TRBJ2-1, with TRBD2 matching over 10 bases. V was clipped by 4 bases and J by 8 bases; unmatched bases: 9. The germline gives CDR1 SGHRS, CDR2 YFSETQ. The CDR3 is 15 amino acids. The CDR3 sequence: CASSPGTSVVDEQFF. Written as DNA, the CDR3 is TGCGCCAGCAGCCCCGGGACTAGCGTGGTCGATGAGCAGTTCTTC. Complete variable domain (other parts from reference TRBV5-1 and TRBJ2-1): KAGVTQTPRYLIKTRGQQVTLSCSPISGHRSVSWYQQTPGQGLQFLFEYFSETQRNKGNFPGRFSGRQFSNSRSEMNVSTLELGDSALYLCASSPGTSVVDEQFFGPGTRLTVL.

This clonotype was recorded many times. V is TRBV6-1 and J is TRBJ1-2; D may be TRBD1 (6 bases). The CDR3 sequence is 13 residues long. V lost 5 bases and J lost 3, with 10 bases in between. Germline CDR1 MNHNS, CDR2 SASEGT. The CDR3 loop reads CASSRDIYYGYTF. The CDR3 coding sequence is TGTGCCAGCAGTCGGGACATATACTATGGCTACACCTTC.

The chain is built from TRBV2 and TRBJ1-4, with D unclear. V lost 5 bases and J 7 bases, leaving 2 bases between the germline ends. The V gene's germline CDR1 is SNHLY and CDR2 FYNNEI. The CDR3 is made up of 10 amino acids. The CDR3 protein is CASSSEKLFF. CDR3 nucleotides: TGTGCCAGCAGTAGTGAAAAACTGTTTTTT.

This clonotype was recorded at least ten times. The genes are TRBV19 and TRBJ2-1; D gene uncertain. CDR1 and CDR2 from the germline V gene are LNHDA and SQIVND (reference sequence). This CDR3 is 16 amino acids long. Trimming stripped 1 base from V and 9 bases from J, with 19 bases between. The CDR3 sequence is CASSIGLNINRREQFF. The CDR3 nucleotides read TGTGCCAGTAGTATAGGTTTAAACATCAACCGTCGTGAGCAGTTCTTC. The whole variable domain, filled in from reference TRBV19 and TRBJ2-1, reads DGGITQSPKYLFRKEGQNVTLSCEQNLNHDAMYWYRQDPGQGLRLIYYSQIVNDFQKGDIAEGYSVSREKKESFPLTVTSAQKNPTAFYLCASSIGLNINRREQFFGPGTRLTVL.

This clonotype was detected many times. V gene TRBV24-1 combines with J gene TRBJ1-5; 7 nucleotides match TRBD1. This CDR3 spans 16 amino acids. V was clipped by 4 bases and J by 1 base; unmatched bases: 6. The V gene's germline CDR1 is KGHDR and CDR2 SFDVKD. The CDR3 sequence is CATSDHRQGSNQPQHF. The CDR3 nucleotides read TGTGCCACCAGTGACCACCGACAGGGAAGCAATCAGCCCCAGCATTTT.

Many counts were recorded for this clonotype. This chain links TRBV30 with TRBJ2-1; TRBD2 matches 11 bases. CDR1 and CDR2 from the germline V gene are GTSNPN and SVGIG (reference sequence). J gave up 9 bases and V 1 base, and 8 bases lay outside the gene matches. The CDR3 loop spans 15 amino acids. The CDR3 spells CAWSALAGGPGEQFF. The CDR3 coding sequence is TGTGCCTGGAGTGCCTTAGCGGGAGGGCCCGGTGAGCAGTTCTTC. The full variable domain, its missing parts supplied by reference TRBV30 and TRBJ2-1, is SQTIHQWPATLVQPVGSPLSLECTVEGTSNPNLYWYRQAAGRGLQLLFYSVGIGQISSEVPQNLSASRPQDRQFILSSKKLLLSDSGFYLCAWSALAGGPGEQFFGPGTRLTVL.

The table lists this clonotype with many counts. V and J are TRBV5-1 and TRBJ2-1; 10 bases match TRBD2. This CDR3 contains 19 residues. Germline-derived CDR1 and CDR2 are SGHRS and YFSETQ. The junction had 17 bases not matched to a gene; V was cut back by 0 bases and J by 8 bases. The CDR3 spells CASSLGQRLSGRALDEQFF. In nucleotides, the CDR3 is TGCGCCAGCAGCTTGGGACAGAGGCTCAGCGGGAGGGCCTTAGATGAGCAGTTCTTC. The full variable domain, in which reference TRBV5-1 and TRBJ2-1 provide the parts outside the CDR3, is KAGVTQTPRYLIKTRGQQVTLSCSPISGHRSVSWYQQTPGQGLQFLFEYFSETQRNKGNFPGRFSGRQFSNSRSEMNVSTLELGDSALYLCASSLGQRLSGRALDEQFFGPGTRLTVL.

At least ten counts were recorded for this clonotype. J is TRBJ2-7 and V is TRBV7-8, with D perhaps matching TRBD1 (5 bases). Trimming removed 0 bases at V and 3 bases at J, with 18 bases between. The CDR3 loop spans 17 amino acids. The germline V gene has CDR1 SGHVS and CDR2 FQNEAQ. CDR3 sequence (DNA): TGTGCCAGCAGCTTAGCGGTCCTCCGGACAAGTGACTACGAGCAGTACGTC. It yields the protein CASSLAVLRTSDYEQYV.

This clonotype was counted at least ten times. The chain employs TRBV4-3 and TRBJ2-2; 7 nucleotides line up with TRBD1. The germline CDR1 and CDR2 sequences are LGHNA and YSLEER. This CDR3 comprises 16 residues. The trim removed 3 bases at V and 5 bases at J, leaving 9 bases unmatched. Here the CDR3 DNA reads TGCGCCAGCAGCCAGGTAGAGACAGGGTGGACCGGGGAGCTGTTTTTT. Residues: CASSQVETGWTGELFF.

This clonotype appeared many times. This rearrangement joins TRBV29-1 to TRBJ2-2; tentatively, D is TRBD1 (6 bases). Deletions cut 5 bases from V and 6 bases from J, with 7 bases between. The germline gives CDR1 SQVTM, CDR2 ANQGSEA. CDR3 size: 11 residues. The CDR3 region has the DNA TGCAGCGTTAAGGGGGCCGGGGAGCTGTTTTTT. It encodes CSVKGAGELFF.

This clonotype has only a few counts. In DNA, the CDR3 is TGCAGTGCTCCTAGCCCGGGGGAAAAAAACATTCAGTACTTC. This encodes CSAPSPGEKNIQYF. The V and J genes are TRBV20-1 and TRBJ2-4; maybe TRBD2 (6 bases). The V gene lost 5 bases and the J gene lost 4 bases, with 15 bases spanning the gap. In germline, CDR1 is DFQATT, CDR2 SNEGSKA (reference sequence). This CDR3 has 14 amino acids.

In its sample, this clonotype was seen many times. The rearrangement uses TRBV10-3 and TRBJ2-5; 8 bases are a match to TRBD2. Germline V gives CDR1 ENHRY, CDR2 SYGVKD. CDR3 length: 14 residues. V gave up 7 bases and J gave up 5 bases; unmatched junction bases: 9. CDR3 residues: CAIMSSGGGETQYF. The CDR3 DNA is TGTGCCATCATGTCGTCGGGAGGGGGGGAGACCCAGTACTTC.

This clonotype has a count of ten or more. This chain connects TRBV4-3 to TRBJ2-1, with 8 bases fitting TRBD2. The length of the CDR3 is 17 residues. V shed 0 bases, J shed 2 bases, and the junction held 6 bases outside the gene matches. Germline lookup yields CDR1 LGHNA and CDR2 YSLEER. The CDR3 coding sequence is TGCGCCAGCAGCCAAGATCTGGGTAGCGGGACCTACAATGAGCAGTTCTTC. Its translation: CASSQDLGSGTYNEQFF.

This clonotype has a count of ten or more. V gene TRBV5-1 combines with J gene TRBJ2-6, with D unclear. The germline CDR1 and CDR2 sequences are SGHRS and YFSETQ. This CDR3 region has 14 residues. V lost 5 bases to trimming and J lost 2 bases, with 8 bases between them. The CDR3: CASSDGPGANVLTF. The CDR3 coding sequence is TGCGCCAGCAGTGACGGGCCTGGGGCCAACGTCCTGACTTTC. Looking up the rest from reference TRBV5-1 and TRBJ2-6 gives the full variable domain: KAGVTQTPRYLIKTRGQQVTLSCSPISGHRSVSWYQQTPGQGLQFLFEYFSETQRNKGNFPGRFSGRQFSNSRSEMNVSTLELGDSALYLCASSDGPGANVLTFGAGSRLTVL.

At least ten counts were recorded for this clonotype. CDR3: CASSLGGRGLEQYV. In nucleotides, the CDR3 is TGTGCCAGCAGCTTAGGGGGGAGGGGCCTCGAGCAGTACGTC. The gene calls are TRBV11-2 and TRBJ2-7; 7 bases are shared with TRBD2. V shed 1 base, J shed 6 bases, and the junction held 6 bases outside the gene matches. Per the germline V gene, CDR1 is SGHAT and CDR2 is FQNNGV. The CDR3 spans 14 residues.

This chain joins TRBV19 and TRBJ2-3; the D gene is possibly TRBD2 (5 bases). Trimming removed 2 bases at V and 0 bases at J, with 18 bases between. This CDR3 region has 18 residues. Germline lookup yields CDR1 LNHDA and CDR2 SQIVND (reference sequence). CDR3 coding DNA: TGTGCCAGTAGTATACGAGGACTCCTTTCCACTAGCACAGATACGCAGTATTTT. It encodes CASSIRGLLSTSTDTQYF.

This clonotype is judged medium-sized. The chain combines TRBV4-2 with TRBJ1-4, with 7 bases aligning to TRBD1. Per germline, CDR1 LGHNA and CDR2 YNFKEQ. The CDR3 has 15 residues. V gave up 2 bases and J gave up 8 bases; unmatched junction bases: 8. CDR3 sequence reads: CASSQTQGRGEKLFF. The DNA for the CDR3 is TGTGCCAGCAGCCAAACACAGGGGCGCGGAGAAAAACTGTTTTTT.

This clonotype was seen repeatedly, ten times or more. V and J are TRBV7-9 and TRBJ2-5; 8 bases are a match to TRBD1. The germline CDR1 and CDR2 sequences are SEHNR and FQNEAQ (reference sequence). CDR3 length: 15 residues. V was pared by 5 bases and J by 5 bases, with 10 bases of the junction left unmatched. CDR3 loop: CASSIKDRAFETQYF. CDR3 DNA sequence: TGTGCCAGCAGCATTAAGGACAGGGCTTTTGAGACCCAGTACTTC. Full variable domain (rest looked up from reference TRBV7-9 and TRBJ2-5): DTGVSQNPRHKITKRGQNVTFRCDPISEHNRLYWYRQTLGQGPEFLTYFQNEAQLEKSRLLSDRFSAERPKGSFSTLEIQRTEQGDSAMYLCASSIKDRAFETQYFGPGTRLLVL.

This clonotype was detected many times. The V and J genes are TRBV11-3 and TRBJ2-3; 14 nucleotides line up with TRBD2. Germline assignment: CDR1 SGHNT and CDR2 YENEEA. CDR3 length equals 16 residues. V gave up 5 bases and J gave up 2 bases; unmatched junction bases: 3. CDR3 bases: TGTGCCAGCAGCACGGGACTAGCGGGAGTCACAGATACGCAGTATTTT. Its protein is CASSTGLAGVTDTQYF.

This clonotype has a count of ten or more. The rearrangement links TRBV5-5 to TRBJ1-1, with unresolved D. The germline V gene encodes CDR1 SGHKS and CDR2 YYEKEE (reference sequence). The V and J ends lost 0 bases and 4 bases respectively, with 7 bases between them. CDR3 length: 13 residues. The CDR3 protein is CASSLGPGTEAFF. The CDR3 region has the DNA TGTGCCAGCAGCTTGGGCCCGGGCACTGAAGCTTTCTTT.

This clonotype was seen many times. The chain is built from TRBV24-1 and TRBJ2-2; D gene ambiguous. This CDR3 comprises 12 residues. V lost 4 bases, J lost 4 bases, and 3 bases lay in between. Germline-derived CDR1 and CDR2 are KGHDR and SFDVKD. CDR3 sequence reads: CATSETTGELFF. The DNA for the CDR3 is TGTGCCACCAGTGAGACCACCGGGGAGCTGTTTTTT.

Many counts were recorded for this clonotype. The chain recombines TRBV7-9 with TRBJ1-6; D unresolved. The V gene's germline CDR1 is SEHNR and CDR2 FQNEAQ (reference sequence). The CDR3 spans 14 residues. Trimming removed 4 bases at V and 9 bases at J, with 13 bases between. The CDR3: CASSYTGWISPLHF. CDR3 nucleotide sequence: TGTGCCAGCAGCTACACCGGTTGGATTTCACCCCTCCACTTT.

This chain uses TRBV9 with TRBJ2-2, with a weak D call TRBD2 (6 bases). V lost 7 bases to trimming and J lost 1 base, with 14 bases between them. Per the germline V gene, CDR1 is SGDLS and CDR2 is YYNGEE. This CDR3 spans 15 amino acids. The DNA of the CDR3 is TGTGCCAGCGACGCCGGAGGGCAGAACACCGGGGAGCTGTTTTTT. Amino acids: CASDAGGQNTGELFF.

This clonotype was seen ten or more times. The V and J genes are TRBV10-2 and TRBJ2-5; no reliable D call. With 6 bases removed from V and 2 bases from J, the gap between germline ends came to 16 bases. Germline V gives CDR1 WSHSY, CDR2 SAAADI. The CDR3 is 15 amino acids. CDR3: CASSDRPTGQETQYF. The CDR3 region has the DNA TGCGCCAGCAGCGATCGACCCACTGGTCAAGAGACCCAGTACTTC.

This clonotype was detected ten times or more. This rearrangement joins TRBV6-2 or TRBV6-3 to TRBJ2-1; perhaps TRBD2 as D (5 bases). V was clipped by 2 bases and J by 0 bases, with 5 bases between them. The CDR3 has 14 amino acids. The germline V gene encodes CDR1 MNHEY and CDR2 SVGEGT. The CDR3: CASSYGSSYNEQFF. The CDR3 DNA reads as TGTGCCAGCAGTTACGGGAGCTCCTACAATGAGCAGTTCTTC.

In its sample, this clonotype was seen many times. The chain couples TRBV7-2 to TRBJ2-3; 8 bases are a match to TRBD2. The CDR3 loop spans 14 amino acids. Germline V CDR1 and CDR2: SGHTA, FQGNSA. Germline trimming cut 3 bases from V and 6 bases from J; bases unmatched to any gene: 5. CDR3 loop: CASSLGGRRDTQYF. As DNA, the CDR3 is TGTGCCAGCAGCTTGGGCGGGAGGCGGGATACGCAGTATTTT.

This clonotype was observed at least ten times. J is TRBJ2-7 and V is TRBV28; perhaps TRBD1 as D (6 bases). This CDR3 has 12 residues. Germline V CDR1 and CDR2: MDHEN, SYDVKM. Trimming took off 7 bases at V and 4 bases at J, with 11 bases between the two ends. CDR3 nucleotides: TGTGCCAGCACCAGCACAGGGTACGAGCAGTACTTC. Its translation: CASTSTGYEQYF. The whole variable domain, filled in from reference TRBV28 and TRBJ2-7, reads DVKVTQSSRYLVKRTGEKVFLECVQDMDHENMFWYRQDPGLGLRLIYFSYDVKMKEKGDIPEGYSVSREKKERFSLILESASTNQTSMYLCASTSTGYEQYFGPGTRLTVT.

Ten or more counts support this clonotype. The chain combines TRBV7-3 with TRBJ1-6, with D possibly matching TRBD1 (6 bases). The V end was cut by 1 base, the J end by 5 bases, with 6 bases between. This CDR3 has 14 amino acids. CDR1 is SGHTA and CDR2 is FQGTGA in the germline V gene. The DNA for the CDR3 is TGTGCCAGCAGCTTAAGGGACAATAATTCACCCCTCCACTTT. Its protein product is CASSLRDNNSPLHF.

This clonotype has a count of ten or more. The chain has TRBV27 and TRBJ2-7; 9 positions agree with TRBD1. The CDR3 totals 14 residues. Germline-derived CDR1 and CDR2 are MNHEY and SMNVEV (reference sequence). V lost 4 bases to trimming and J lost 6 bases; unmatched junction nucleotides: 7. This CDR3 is CASSSHGTGSEQYV. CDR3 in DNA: TGTGCCAGCAGTTCCCACGGGACAGGGAGCGAGCAGTACGTC.

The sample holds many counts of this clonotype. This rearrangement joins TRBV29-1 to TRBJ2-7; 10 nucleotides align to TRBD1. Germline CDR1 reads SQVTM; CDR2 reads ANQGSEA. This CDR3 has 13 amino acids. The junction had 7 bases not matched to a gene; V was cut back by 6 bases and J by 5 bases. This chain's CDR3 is CSVHGTGVNEQYF. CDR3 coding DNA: TGCAGCGTCCACGGGACAGGGGTAAACGAGCAGTACTTC.